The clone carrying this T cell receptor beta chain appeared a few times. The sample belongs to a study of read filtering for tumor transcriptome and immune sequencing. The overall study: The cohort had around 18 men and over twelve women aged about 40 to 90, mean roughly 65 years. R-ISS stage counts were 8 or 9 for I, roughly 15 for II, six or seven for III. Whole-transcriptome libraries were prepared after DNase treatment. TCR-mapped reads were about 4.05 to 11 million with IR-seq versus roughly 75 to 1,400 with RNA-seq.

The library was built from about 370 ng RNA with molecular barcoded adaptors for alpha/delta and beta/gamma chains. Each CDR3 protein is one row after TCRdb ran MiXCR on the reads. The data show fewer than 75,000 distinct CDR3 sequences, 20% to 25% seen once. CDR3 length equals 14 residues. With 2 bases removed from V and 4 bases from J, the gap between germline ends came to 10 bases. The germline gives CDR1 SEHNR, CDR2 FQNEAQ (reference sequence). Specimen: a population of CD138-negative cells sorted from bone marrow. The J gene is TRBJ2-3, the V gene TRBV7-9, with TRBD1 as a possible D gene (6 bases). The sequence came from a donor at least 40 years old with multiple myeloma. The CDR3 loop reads CASSLPGVADTQYF. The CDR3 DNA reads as TGTGCCAGCAGCTTACCAGGGGTTGCAGATACGCAGTATTTT.